This TCR beta chain was profiled in a study of T cell clones after liver transplantation (dated by TCRdb to between 2018 and 2021). Background for the entire study: ITN030ST, the source of the samples, was a randomized trial that attempted immunosuppression withdrawal within 2 years of liver transplantation. After a pre-transplant mixed lymphocyte reaction, TCRbeta sequencing was used to pinpoint donor-reactive T cell clones, which were subsequently tracked in post-transplant blood. As an antigen-independent comparator for the donor-reactive sequences, third party-reactive TCRbeta sequences from pre-transplant MLRs were identified as well. Of the eight recipients, a few were HCV-positive, while the remaining recipients had been transplanted for non-autoimmune, non-viral indications. No induction therapy was given to the subjects, and standard immunosuppression was administered until randomization at 12-24 months post-transplant. Tolerance was defined as complete withdrawal of immunosuppression for at least one year without a rise in liver enzymes beyond twice the upper limit of normal. Blood samples were collected pre-transplant, then pre-randomization ahead of withdrawal, and finally post-randomization once withdrawal had either been completed or failed. The studied cohort comprised 8 liver transplant recipients, 3 classified as tolerant and 5 as non-tolerant.

This clone came up a few times. The clone's antigen remains unknown. No quality values exist for individual bases; no much larger clone is one base distant. Using immunoSEQ, frozen genomic DNA was subjected to high-throughput TCRbeta CDR3 sequencing, a process that included PCR amplification, mapping, bias correction and internal controls. The published analysis was carried out like this. Productive rearrangements were kept, and unique TCRbeta sequences were defined by CDR3 nucleotide sequence plus V and J gene. For a sequence to be called donor-reactive, it needed a frequency of at least 0.01% and at least 5-fold expansion in CFSE-low cells compared with unstimulated pre-transplant cells. Minimum frequency thresholds were set for each subject based on the unstimulated sample with the lowest template count, ensuring at least 90% detection power. Jensen-Shannon divergence between the top 1000 TCRbeta sequences post-transplant and pre-transplant was used to measure repertoire turnover. Two-sided Fisher's exact tests were used to test for changes in the detection of donor-reactive sequences. As stored in TCRdb, this immuneACCESS dataset retains in-frame rearrangements with V and J assigned. A fraction of the clones does not appear; measured against another copy, unresolved V genes explain less than half of the discrepancy, and the remainder lacks a known reason. The V and J calls and the clone size are those of that table, but D and trimming were determined from the DNA. This sample lists 40,000 to 65,000 clones; approximately 84% were detected once. The ten largest account for about 8.9% of the sample.

From a lookup of the germline V gene, CDR1 and CDR2 are SGHRS and YFSETQ. Trimming removed 4 bases from V and 2 bases from J, leaving 10 bases between the germline ends. The CDR3 sequence holds 13 residues, the cysteine and phenylalanine included. Only the CDR3 portion is preserved as DNA: 39 bases, with reading frame beginning at the first base. Findings and caveats that apply to the study as a whole: In most of the 8 subjects, circulating donor-reactive CD4 TCRbeta sequences decreased significantly after transplant, regardless of tolerance or HCV status. In two subjects, low numbers of available donor cells limited the measurable donor-reactive repertoire. When repertoire turnover was taken into account, detection of donor-reactive sequences was significantly reduced in 7 of 8 subjects for CD4 and in 8 of 8 subjects for CD8. Since no allograft tissue specimens were available, donor-reactive T cells may have migrated into the graft instead of being deleted. Donor-reactive sequences decreased more than third party-reactive sequences, which suggests partial antigen-specific deletion that was not related to withdrawal success. The conclusions were considered preliminary, being limited by small, heterogeneous patient numbers and non-standardized post-transplant time points.

This specimen's time point label, per the study, means: pre-transplant. Unstimulated PBMCs, after thawing, were stained for CD3, CD4 and CD8 and then FACS-sorted into CD3+CD4+ and CD3+CD8+ populations. All 8 studied subjects were randomized to immunosuppression withdrawal. Genomic DNA was isolated with the Qiagen DNeasy Blood and Tissue Kit. The chain is assembled from TRBV5-1 and TRBJ2-7; no D gene can be assigned with confidence. The source was CD4+ T cells from blood, collected before liver transplant. The receptor was derived from a human donor who received a liver transplant. The CDR3 region has the sequence CASSLGPAYEQYF. The nucleotide sequence is TGCGCCAGCAGCCTAGGACCAGCCTACGAGCAGTACTTC. Extended through the reference TRBV5-1 and TRBJ2-7 proteins, this CDR3 yields the full variable domain: KAGVTQTPRYLIKTRGQQVTLSCSPISGHRSVSWYQQTPGQGLQFLFEYFSETQRNKGNFPGRFSGRQFSNSRSEMNVSTLELGDSALYLCASSLGPAYEQYFGPGTRLTVT.